The source of this T cell receptor beta chain is a study of shared clonotypes between healthy human individuals. Study results and caveats: The small donor group covered limited genetic and exposure diversity. Read depth was anticipated to influence clonotype sharing among donors.

Sequencing used immunoSEQ multiplex PCR; TCRdb keeps in-frame clones, though not all of them. Here the sample spans about half a million clones, 81% being singletons. V lost 4 bases, J lost 4 bases, and 6 bases stayed unmatched. CDR1 and CDR2 from the germline V gene are MGHDK and SYGVNS. CDR3 length equals 14 residues. As regards this clone: Its cognate antigen is unknown. A far larger clone is one nucleotide away, so this likely arose from a read error.

The chain has TRBV25-1 and TRBJ1-2, with 7 positions matching TRBD1. The TCR comes from a woman aged 40 to 50 in good health. Some clones in this sample may be carry-over from other donors' samples. Sequenced input: PBMCs. The CDR3 nucleotides are TGTGCCAGCAGTGCAGGGACAGACCGCTATGGCTACACCTTC. As protein: CASSAGTDRYGYTF.